This entry features one T cell receptor beta chain sequence. This CDR3 has 15 residues. Per the germline V gene, CDR1 is KGHDR and CDR2 is SFDVKD. With 6 bases removed from V and 0 bases from J, the gap between germline ends came to 11 bases. This sample is part of a study of control samples from healthy donors and cancer patients. TCRdb's table, derived via immunoSEQ multiplex PCR, lists solely in-frame clones and lacks some. Among 120,000 or so clones listed, less than 90% were seen once. The source of this sequence is a man aged 18 to 29 in good health. This chain uses TRBV24-1 with TRBJ1-5, with no clear D. Specimen: blood. The chain's CDR3 is CATSPDGHSNQPQHF. In DNA form, the CDR3 reads TGTGCCACCAGTCCGGACGGTCATAGCAATCAGCCCCAGCATTTT.